This T cell receptor (beta chain) derives from a study of T-cell memory formation after mild COVID-19. Germline values: CDR1 SGHAT, CDR2 FQDESV (reference sequence). V was shortened by 3 bases and J by 4 bases, with 16 bases between the two germline ends. The CDR3 has 16 amino acids. Sample barcodes and UMIs were carried by the TCR alpha and TCR beta cDNA libraries that 5'RACE generated with constant-segment primers. TCRdb called the 5' RACE reads again in MiXCR, with one record for every CDR3 protein. The data show roughly 280,000 distinct CDR3 sequences, with roughly 17% seen just once and 20% to 25% held by the top ten.

The material sequenced was PBMCs or a T cell subset sorted from them (not recorded which). The genes are TRBV11-1 and TRBJ2-1; D gene ambiguous. The sequence derives from a man in his late teens or twenties who had mild COVID-19 (a few samples of this study predate the infection). Cell type and time point are not known. CDR3 region: CASSFFEGYVYNEQFF. CDR3 coding DNA: TGTGCCAGCAGCTTTTTCGAAGGGTATGTGTACAATGAGCAGTTCTTC.